This TCR beta chain was observed in a study of shared clonotypes between healthy human individuals (dated by TCRdb to the early 2020s). Regarding the complete study: The cohort included three men and a couple of women between 18 and 49 years of age. Libraries were prepared and TCR repertoires were sequenced by different laboratories using diverse techniques, in order to increase sequencing depth and limit assay-specific biases. To estimate repertoire size and how much clonotype sharing occurs between individuals, the study deeply sequenced the blood TCR repertoires of 4 to 6 healthy adults. For each donor, CD4 naive and CD4 memory were each given three plates, CD8 naive was given two plates, and CD8 memory was given one plate. Per donor, leukapheresis produced somewhere between about 0.94 and 9.5 billion PBMCs. Paper-wide results and their limitations: Naive subsets generally had larger estimated clonotype richness than memory subsets did. Because the study included a small number of donors, the genetic and exposure-history diversity represented was limited. Even with the large sequencing depth, rarefaction of the sorted-subset datasets indicated that sequencing was incomplete. Sharing across a few donors was observed for about 5% of naive CD4, over 3% of naive CD8, 2% to 2.5% of memory CD4, and around 0.4% of memory CD8 clonotypes. Sampling was limited to blood, and TCR repertoires in tissue likely differ from TCR repertoires in blood. Higher generation probabilities were observed for clonotypes shared by all four sorted-subset donors than for non-shared clonotypes. Based on pairwise subsampling, the degree of clonotype sharing among donors was expected to be affected by sequencing depth.

TCR CDR3 regions were amplified from genomic DNA by multiplex PCR using the deep immunoSEQ assay. Genomic DNA extracted from each cell subset was distributed evenly over all wells of several immunoSEQ 96-well plates, and each plate served as one replicate. For sorted subsets, each replicate PCR was loaded with about 200 ng genomic DNA, equivalent to 32,000 or so T cell genomes. Purified libraries were measured with a Qubit 3.0 fluorometer, size-checked on a Bioanalyzer 2100, and measured again with the KAPA Library Quantification kit. Each immunoSEQ 96-well plate was sequenced on its own single-read 150-cycle Illumina NextSeq 550 flow cell. Per the original workflow: Because only junctional sequences without quality scores were contained in the immunoSEQ output, filtering matching that applied to full-length reads could not be performed. To assign V/J genes and CDR3, sequences were annotated using PyIR, a Python wrapper for IgBLAST v1.9, with IMGT germline references. Reads were filtered out if the reads had weak V/J assignments (E-value above 1e-6), no CDR3, stop codons, out-of-frame junctions, or ambiguous translated residues. V3J clonotypes were defined as sequences sharing the same inferred V gene, J gene, and CDR3 amino acid sequence. To compute the percentage overlap between repertoires, the number of shared unique clonotypes was divided by the size of the smaller repertoire. Repertoire richness was assessed with RTK rarefaction, the Chao1 estimator, and Recon v2.1 estimates of unobserved clonotypes. Generation probabilities were computed with OLGA for all TCRbeta clonotypes obtained by the gDNA method from several donors. Sourced from immuneACCESS, this table was stored by TCRdb with only in-frame sequences that have V and J called. A share of the clones is absent; for the studies checked, an unresolved V gene accounts for under half, and the remainder has no known explanation. The DNA gave D and trimming, while V, J and clone size come from that table. Present in this sample are about 2.3 million clones, 85% to 95% of which were seen just once. In total, the top ten clones hold about 0.36% of the sample.

The germline V gene encodes CDR1 MGHRA and CDR2 YSYEKL. From the cysteine up to the phenylalanine, the CDR3 has a length of 16 residues. The kept DNA is CDR3 alone, 48 bases in frame from the first base. Germline trimming: 3 bases from V, 2 bases from J; junction bases outside gene matches: 6. A remark on this clone: It has no known antigen specificity. No much larger clone is present one base from it, and per-base qualities are unavailable.

The donors were healthy, HIV-negative adults with no recently reported acute infections or vaccinations. All donors were Caucasian adults living in Nashville, Tennessee, USA. CD4+ T cells were enriched through magnetic negative selection, after which naive cells were positively selected on CD45RA and the remaining negative fraction served as the memory subset. After blood collection by leukapheresis, PBMCs were isolated using Ficoll-Histopaque density gradient centrifugation and then cryopreserved in the vapor phase of liquid nitrogen. Analytical flow cytometry was used to check the purity and quantity of each magnetically sorted T cell population. From each sorted fraction, genomic DNA was isolated and quantified by UV absorbance on a Nanodrop 2000c.

The chain joins TRBV4-1 to TRBJ2-1; 8 junctional bases match TRBD1. The TCR sequence derives from a man between 18 and 35 years old in good health. Some clones in this sample may be carry-over from other donors' samples. The sequenced material came from naive CD4+ T cells from PBMCs. According to the study, the label for this sample's cell subset or site signals: CD45RA+ positively selected. The nucleotide sequence reads as follows: TGCGCCAGCAGCCAGCCTGACAGGGGCCCCTACAATGAGCAGTTCTTC. The resulting protein is CASSQPDRGPYNEQFF.